This T cell receptor beta chain was retrieved from a study of T cell repertoires in cytomegalovirus infection. Overall study context: Both recently identified HLA-C-restricted and well-studied HLA-B-restricted CMV epitopes were used in the study. CMV infection together with matching HLA type was indicated by public TCR beta signatures. General study findings and limits: HLA-C-restricted CMV-specific TCR beta clonotypes prevailed in the ex vivo response. Carriers of CMV plus the relevant HLA were identified by cumulative public TCR beta family frequency.

TCRdb called the reads again in MiXCR, with one record for every CDR3 protein. The table lists hundreds of thousands of distinct CDR3 sequences, around a third of them singletons. Concerning this clonotype itself: Its antigen is unknown. A read error may account for a junction end that differs from germline.

The sample here was cultured CD8+ T cells from PBMCs, taken from culture after CMV antigen stimulation. The TCR was taken from a human donor in good health (CMV status not recorded). Some clones in this sample may be carry-over from other donors' samples.

CDR3 sequence (DNA): TGTGCCAGCAGCTTGATAGGGACCACGTTC. Its protein is CASSLIGTTF. This chain connects TRBV7-9 to TRBJ1-2; the D gene is possibly TRBD1 (5 bases). From germline, CDR1 is SEHNR and CDR2 FQNEAQ (reference sequence). This CDR3 spans 10 amino acids.